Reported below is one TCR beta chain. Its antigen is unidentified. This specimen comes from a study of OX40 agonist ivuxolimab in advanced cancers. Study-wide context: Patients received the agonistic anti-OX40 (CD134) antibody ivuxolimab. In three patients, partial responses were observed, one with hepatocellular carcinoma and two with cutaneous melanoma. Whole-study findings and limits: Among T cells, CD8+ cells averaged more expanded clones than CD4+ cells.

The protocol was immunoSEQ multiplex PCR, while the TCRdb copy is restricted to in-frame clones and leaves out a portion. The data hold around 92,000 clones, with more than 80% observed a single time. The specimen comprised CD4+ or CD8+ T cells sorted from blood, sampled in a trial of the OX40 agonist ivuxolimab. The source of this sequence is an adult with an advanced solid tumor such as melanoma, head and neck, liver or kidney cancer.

This CDR3 reads CASSLVAGNEQYV. The CDR3 DNA reads as TGTGCCAGCAGCTTAGTGGCAGGGAACGAGCAGTACGTC. The V call is TRBV11-3, the J call TRBJ2-7; D possibly corresponds to TRBD1 (5 bases). V was shortened by 1 base and J by 5 bases, with 9 bases between the two germline ends. The germline gives CDR1 SGHNT, CDR2 YENEEA. This CDR3 spans 13 amino acids.